These 20 T cell receptor beta chains were all obtained from the same sample, sequenced in a study of shared T cell receptors in the human thymus. Assay used: immunoSEQ multiplex PCR; TCRdb lists only in-frame clones, some missing. This table holds 500,000 to 550,000 clones, more than 75% found once. This sample was shared with a second study, whose subject was human thymus T cells.

Source material: thymocytes. The receptor source for this set is a boy younger than two with a congenital heart defect.

V is TRBV5-6 and J is TRBJ2-5; 7 nucleotides agree with TRBD1. Germline lookup yields CDR1 SGHDT and CDR2 YYEEEE. The trim removed 0 bases at V and 1 base at J, leaving 9 bases unmatched. The CDR3 extends over 17 amino acids. The CDR3, as DNA: TGTGCCAGCAGCTTGGACAGGGGCTTGGGGGTCCAAGAGACCCAGTACTTC. Protein sequence: CASSLDRGLGVQETQYF.

The gene calls are TRBV19 and TRBJ2-5; 15 positions match TRBD2. From germline, CDR1 is LNHDA and CDR2 SQIVND (reference sequence). The CDR3 is 19 amino acids. Trimming took 4 bases from V and 0 from J; bases not matched to a gene: 9. In DNA, the CDR3 is TGTGCCAGTAGTAGTGGGACTAGCGGGAGGACTGGGTACCAAGAGACCCAGTACTTC. Amino acids: CASSSGTSGRTGYQETQYF.

This chain uses TRBV25-1 with TRBJ2-2; 9 bases are shared with TRBD2. Unmatched junction bases numbered 8, after V lost 6 bases and J lost 3 bases. This CDR3 is built from 16 residues. Per germline, CDR1 MGHDK and CDR2 SYGVNS. The CDR3 DNA is TGTGCCAGCAGGGGGACTAGCCAGCATTACACCGGGGAGCTGTTTTTT. This codes for CASRGTSQHYTGELFF.

This clone was recorded once. V usage is TRBV6-1 and J usage is TRBJ2-5; D gene ambiguous. Germline V gene lookup returns CDR1 MNHNS and CDR2 SASEGT. Trimming left V 0 bases short and J 5 bases short, with 13 bases between. The CDR3 is 15 residues long. As DNA, the CDR3 is TGTGCCAGCAGTGAAGCGCCAGCTCGCGGCGAGACCCAGTACTTC. It yields the protein CASSEAPARGETQYF.

The V gene is TRBV7-9, the J gene TRBJ1-4, with TRBD1 matching over 10 bases. Germline V gene data show CDR1 as SEHNR and CDR2 as FQNEAQ (reference sequence). The CDR3 is 14 residues long. Trimming took 5 bases from V and 8 from J; bases not matched to a gene: 5. CDR3 protein: CASSRTGGKEKLFF. In DNA form, the CDR3 reads TGTGCCAGCAGCCGGACAGGGGGTAAGGAAAAACTGTTTTTT.

This clone came up a few times. The genes are TRBV4-3 and TRBJ1-4; D may be TRBD1 (6 bases). Trimming shortened V by 0 bases and J by 8 bases, and 16 bases separated the two germline ends. The germline CDR1 and CDR2 sequences are LGHNA and YSLEER. The CDR3 loop spans 16 amino acids. The chain's CDR3 is CASSQDSRGAGEKLFF. CDR3 in DNA: TGCGCCAGCAGCCAAGATTCCCGGGGGGCGGGGGAAAAACTGTTTTTT.

This clone was recorded a few times. The J gene is TRBJ1-5, the V gene TRBV27; D perhaps matches TRBD1 (6 bases). The ends were cut back, 6 bases at V and 6 bases at J, with 12 bases in the middle. This CDR3 comprises 13 residues. The V gene's germline CDR1 is MNHEY and CDR2 SMNVEV (reference sequence). The CDR3 spells CASSPTGSQPQHF. CDR3 nucleotide sequence: TGTGCCAGCAGCCCCACAGGGAGTCAGCCCCAGCATTTT.

The sample holds a few counts of this clone. The chain recombines TRBV9 with TRBJ2-7, with D hard to call. Trimming pared 3 bases from V and 0 bases from J, leaving 4 bases between. The CDR3 extends over 12 amino acids. Germline V gene data show CDR1 as SGDLS and CDR2 as YYNGEE. The CDR3 bases are TGTGCCAGCAGCGGCAGCTCCTACGAGCAGTACTTC. This gives the protein CASSGSSYEQYF.

The rearrangement joins TRBV28 to TRBJ2-7; a weak D match, TRBD2 (5 bases). Germline V gene data show CDR1 as MDHEN and CDR2 as SYDVKM. This CDR3 has 15 residues. The V end was cut by 3 bases, the J end by 2 bases, with 14 bases between. The CDR3 DNA is TGTGCCAGCAGTTTCCGTGGGAGAGCTCCCTACGAGCAGTACTTC. Its translation: CASSFRGRAPYEQYF.

The J gene is TRBJ1-1, the V gene TRBV6-5; D unresolved. Germline CDR1 is MNHEY and CDR2 is SVGAGI. The CDR3 is 13 amino acids. Trimming took 2 bases from V and 6 from J, leaving 10 bases between them. The CDR3 region is CASSYALSAEAFF. The CDR3 nucleotides are TGTGCCAGCAGTTACGCCCTAAGCGCTGAAGCTTTCTTT.

The J gene is TRBJ1-1, the V gene TRBV4-3, with D tentatively TRBD1 (5 bases). V was trimmed by 4 bases and J by 3 bases, leaving 18 bases between them. This CDR3 contains 16 residues. Looked up from germline, CDR1 is LGHNA and CDR2 is YSLEER. The CDR3 nucleotides read TGCGCCAGCAGCCCCTGGGGCATTGTGGGGTACACTGAAGCTTTCTTT. This sequence encodes CASSPWGIVGYTEAFF.

This clone appeared once. The chain employs TRBV7-2 and TRBJ2-7; possible D gene TRBD1, 5 bases. The V gene lost 2 bases and the J gene lost 0 bases, with 17 bases spanning the gap. The CDR3 runs to 17 residues. CDR1 and CDR2 (germline): SGHTA, FQGNSA. For the CDR3, the DNA is TGTGCCAGCAGCTTACCAGGGCCTTCCCCAGCCTCCTACGAGCAGTACTTC. It translates to CASSLPGPSPASYEQYF.

The chain carries TRBV5-6 and TRBJ2-7, with D possibly matching TRBD2 (5 bases). Per germline, CDR1 SGHDT and CDR2 YYEEEE. The CDR3 extends over 11 amino acids. Between the trimmed V and J ends, which lost 2 bases and 6 bases, there was a span of 6 bases. CDR3 in DNA: TGTGCCAGCAGCTTACGGGGCGAGCAGTACTTC. It yields the protein CASSLRGEQYF.

This clone was detected a few times. This chain uses TRBV27 with TRBJ2-1; no reliable D call. CDR3 size: 16 residues. Trimming took 2 bases from V and 8 from J, leaving 19 bases between them. CDR1 MNHEY and CDR2 SMNVEV come from the germline V gene (reference sequence). In DNA form, the CDR3 reads TGTGCCAGCAGTTTAGGCGGTCCGACCTCCCGCGATGAGCAGTTCTTC. It is translated as CASSLGGPTSRDEQFF.

Only a few counts were recorded for this clone. The chain recombines TRBV28 with TRBJ1-3, with D tentatively TRBD1 (5 bases). V was clipped by 5 bases and J by 0 bases, with 11 bases between them. The germline V gene has CDR1 MDHEN and CDR2 SYDVKM. This CDR3 has 15 amino acids. CDR3 DNA: TGTGCCAGCAGTCTCCGGACATACTCTGGAAACACCATATATTTT. Translated: CASSLRTYSGNTIYF. Drawing the rest from reference TRBV28 and TRBJ1-3, the complete variable domain is DVKVTQSSRYLVKRTGEKVFLECVQDMDHENMFWYRQDPGLGLRLIYFSYDVKMKEKGDIPEGYSVSREKKERFSLILESASTNQTSMYLCASSLRTYSGNTIYFGEGSWLTVV.

This clone is a singleton in its sample. The V and J genes are TRBV9 and TRBJ2-1, with TRBD2 as a possible D gene (5 bases). Germline assignment: CDR1 SGDLS and CDR2 YYNGEE. The V gene lost 1 base and the J gene lost 0 bases, with 11 bases spanning the gap. This CDR3 has 16 amino acids. As DNA, the CDR3 is TGTGCCAGCAGCGTAAAGTCTAGCCGCTCCTACAATGAGCAGTTCTTC. It is translated as CASSVKSSRSYNEQFF.

In its sample, this clone was seen a few times. The chain links TRBV2 to TRBJ2-3; 8 bases match TRBD1. Trimming cost V 7 bases and J 2 bases; bases outside gene matches: 2. Germline V lookup: CDR1 SNHLY, CDR2 FYNNEI. The CDR3 loop spans 13 amino acids. CDR3 DNA: TGTGCCAGCACGGACAGGGCCACAGATACGCAGTATTTT. The encoded protein is CASTDRATDTQYF.

J is TRBJ1-1 and V is TRBV18; TRBD1 is a possible D gene (5 bases). Trimming cost V 11 bases and J 6 bases, with 19 bases left between them. Per germline, CDR1 KGHSH and CDR2 LQKENI. This CDR3 spans 13 amino acids. The CDR3 bases are TGTGCCCTGGGGCCTACGAGGAGCGCTGAAGCTTTCTTT. This gives the protein CALGPTRSAEAFF.

This clone was counted a few times. The chain couples TRBV29-1 to TRBJ2-6; possibly TRBD2 for D (6 bases). Germline V gene lookup returns CDR1 SQVTM and CDR2 ANQGSEA. This CDR3 region has 15 residues. V gave up 0 bases and J gave up 4 bases, with 10 bases separating them. CDR3 amino acids: CSVEDREAGANVLTF. The CDR3 bases are TGCAGCGTTGAAGACAGGGAGGCAGGGGCCAACGTCCTGACTTTC.

The chain uses TRBV28 and TRBJ2-7; 8 nucleotides match TRBD1. CDR3 size: 15 residues. V trimming: 5 bases; J trimming: 3 bases; junction bases outside the gene matches: 9. CDR1 and CDR2 (germline): MDHEN, SYDVKM. The CDR3 is CASSHRQGPYYEQYF. For the CDR3, the DNA is TGTGCCAGCAGTCACCGACAGGGGCCCTACTACGAGCAGTACTTC.